This T cell receptor (beta chain) was found in a study of cytomegalovirus exposure and HLA in healthy donors. Study-wide results and limits: Some V segments, TRBV6-2 and TRBV6-3 among them, were indistinguishable and were therefore excluded.

Germline V gives CDR1 SGHKS, CDR2 YYEKEE (reference sequence). J lost 4 bases, V lost 4 bases, and 8 bases had no gene match. The CDR3 sequence is 15 residues long. This PCR relied on a set of 60 Vbeta primers and 13 Jbeta primers. TCRdb keeps only in-frame clones here, not all; method: immunoSEQ multiplex PCR. The sample includes 130,000 or so clones, about four fifths of them seen just once. A note on this clone: Its antigen remains unidentified.

The rearrangement links TRBV5-5 to TRBJ2-1; 7 bases fit TRBD1. This receptor was identified in a woman aged 18 to 35 in good health and CMV-seronegative. Sequencing was carried out using PBMCs. This chain's CDR3 is CASSPGTAAYNEQFF. CDR3 nucleotide sequence: TGTGCCAGCAGCCCCGGGACAGCCGCTTACAATGAGCAGTTCTTC.